This T cell receptor beta chain was profiled in a study of post-analysis software for immune sequencing data (dated by TCRdb to between 2014 and 2017). Some background on the complete study: Recorded disease courses included relapsing-remitting, secondary progressive and progressive-relapsing multiple sclerosis, with some patients lacking subtype annotation. The multiple sclerosis patient repertoires were compared with around ten previously published healthy control repertoires from donors aged roughly 6 to 27 years. A subset of samples was prepared in parallel using single-end sample barcoding, then pooled and co-amplified after Illumina adapter ligation.

The library was made by PCR. The listed sequencing device is Illumina HiSeq 2500. Unique molecular identifiers were incorporated into TCR beta cDNA libraries to reduce PCR and sequencing biases. Every 1 to 10 million input T cells yielded roughly 500,000 cDNA molecules, meaning each molecule approximated one T cell. The same protocol used for the earlier healthy control dataset was applied to prepare and sequence the patient libraries. Samples belonging to the same batch were prepared together, multiplexed and sequenced on a shared HiSeq lane. In the paper's pipeline: Raw barcoded reads were processed with MIGEC, discarding single-read molecular identifier groups before consensus assembly and CDR3 extraction. VDJtools was used for post-analysis of the clonotype tables, and diversity was normalized by down-sampling every dataset to the size of the smallest sample. In repertoire overlap clustering, CDR3 amino acid sequences, but not nucleotide sequences, were matched to correct batch-related cross-sample contamination. The public reads were reprocessed in TCRdb via fastp at Q25 and MiXCR, keeping in-frame beta chains. Here each entry gathers all rows of one CDR3 protein and keeps the most common genes and DNA. These V and J calls rely on TCRdb rather than the paper's analysis. This sample lists 400,000 to 500,000 distinct CDR3 sequences; less than 40% were detected once. The ten largest clones capture 6.5% to 8% of the sample.

The full study reports these points: Significantly higher frequencies in patients than in controls were found for five or six TRBV segments, including TRBV5-6, TRBV5-1 and TRBV20-1. Normalized Chao1 diversity was significantly lower in multiple sclerosis patients than controls, suggesting substantial peripheral T-cell clonal expansion. The control group was slightly older than the multiple sclerosis patient group. When samples were clustered directly using the F measure, samples prepared in the same batch co-clustered strongly, which prompted a batch-effect correction.

Spanning cysteine to phenylalanine, the CDR3 consists of 15 amino acids. Just the 45-base CDR3 DNA is kept, in frame starting at base 1. The CDR1 and CDR2 encoded by the germline V gene (reference sequence) are DFQATT and SNEGSKA. Trimming costs V 0 bases and J 1 base, and their ends lie 10 bases apart. On this clonotype itself: The target of this receptor is not known. No base qualities exist here, and no much larger clone lies one base off it.

TCR beta repertoires were profiled from peripheral blood of over 10 young patients with multiple sclerosis to demonstrate the VDJtools post-analysis software. The patients with multiple sclerosis were children and adolescents between about 6 and 16 years of age. This TCR was sampled from a girl aged 2 to 10 with multiple sclerosis. The source material was blood. The chain joins TRBV20-1 to TRBJ1-5; the D gene is not confidently resolved. The DNA reads TGCAGTGCTAGAGATTTGGGCCAAAGCAATCAGCCCCAGCATTTT. This translates into CSARDLGQSNQPQHF.